A selection of T cell receptor beta chains follows, all from one sample in a study of CXCR3-negative and CXCR3-positive naive CD8 T cells. TCRdb reanalyzed the 5' RACE reads and collapses them to one entry per CDR3 protein, without DNA. Its table records over 100,000 distinct CDR3 sequences. The source material was naive CXCR3- CD8+ T cells from blood. Every receptor here comes from a human donor in good health. Some clones in this sample may be carry-over from other donors' samples. Each CDR3 is given with its conserved first and last residue.

j_gene: TRBJ1-1; v_gene: TRBV2; CDR3aa: CATLTGTFEAFF
j_gene: TRBJ2-2; v_gene: TRBV29-1; CDR3aa: CSVEQAYTGELFF
j_gene: TRBJ2-2; v_gene: TRBV27; CDR3aa: CASKDRVEIGELFF
j_gene: TRBJ2-5; v_gene: TRBV3-1; CDR3aa: CASSQEAGDETQYF
j_gene: TRBJ2-7; v_gene: TRBV10-2; CDR3aa: CASRQGSNEQYF
j_gene: TRBJ2-7; v_gene: TRBV10-2; CDR3aa: CASSESGDRGQYF
j_gene: TRBJ2-1; v_gene: TRBV20-1; CDR3aa: CSARLAGEQFF
j_gene: TRBJ2-5; v_gene: TRBV13; CDR3aa: CASSLDSEETQYF
j_gene: TRBJ2-7; v_gene: TRBV7-2; CDR3aa: CASSSTFYEQYF
j_gene: TRBJ2-7; v_gene: TRBV6-4; CDR3aa: CASSSGTGIDAYEQYF
j_gene: TRBJ2-3; v_gene: TRBV7-2; CDR3aa: CASSHRRREGLTDTQYF
j_gene: TRBJ1-2; v_gene: TRBV9; CDR3aa: CASSVAGTGYYGYTF
j_gene: TRBJ2-2; v_gene: TRBV4-2; CDR3aa: CASSQGFESGELFF
j_gene: TRBJ2-5; v_gene: TRBV18; CDR3aa: CASSPRTDQETQYF
j_gene: TRBJ2-7; v_gene: TRBV7-9; CDR3aa: CASSWSDEQYF
j_gene: TRBJ2-3; v_gene: TRBV18; CDR3aa: CASSPVTSGSSDTQYF
j_gene: TRBJ2-5; v_gene: TRBV9; CDR3aa: CASSVAGTSGLQETQYF
j_gene: TRBJ1-2; v_gene: TRBV7-9; CDR3aa: CASSSGTNYGYTF
j_gene: TRBJ2-2; v_gene: TRBV9; CDR3aa: CASSSPRSTTDTGELFF
j_gene: TRBJ1-1; v_gene: TRBV29-1; CDR3aa: CSVGWTGQWVTEAFF
j_gene: TRBJ2-7; v_gene: TRBV28; CDR3aa: CAVGLAGAHEQYF
j_gene: TRBJ1-1; v_gene: TRBV6-5; CDR3aa: CASSYSQGGYTEAFF